This is a list of T cell receptor beta chains from one sample in a study of CD8+CD57+ T cells in acquired aplastic anemia. TCRdb analysed the reads with MiXCR anew, one entry per CDR3 protein. The table lists around 230,000 distinct CDR3 sequences, approximately 57% of them singletons. Sequenced material: sorted CD4+, CD8+, or CD8+CD57+ T cells (not recorded which) from PBMCs. The receptors here all came from a human donor in good health. Each CDR3 is given with its conserved first and last residue. The D gene is left open where the match is weak. Rows may omit the clone size; those that give it use once, few, many or a size class.

TRBJ2-3 | 15 | NA | NA | TRBV5-4 | TGTGCCAGCAGCCCCCCTACGACTGGCACAGATACGCAGTATTTT | CASSPPTTGTDTQYF
TRBJ2-1 | 14 | TRBD2 | NA | TRBV20-1 | TGCAGTGCTAGTGGAGCTAGCGGGGGTCGTGAGCAGTTCTTC | CSASGASGGREQFF
TRBJ1-3 | 16 | NA | many | TRBV7-6 | TGTGCCAGCAGCTTAGAGGCAGGAAACTCTGGAAACACCATATATTTT | CASSLEAGNSGNTIYF
TRBJ1-3 | 15 | NA | many | TRBV7-2 | TGTGCCAGCAGCTCCCCTGGGGGAGCTGGAAACACCATATATTTT | CASSSPGGAGNTIYF
TRBJ1-1 | 14 | NA | many | TRBV7-6 | TGTGCCAGCAGCTTAGAGAGGTTTGGCACTGAAGCTTTCTTT | CASSLERFGTEAFF
TRBJ1-5 | 15 | TRBD1 | NA | TRBV7-9 | TGTGCCAGCAGCTCCTACGGACAGGGAGATCAGCCCCAGCATTTT | CASSSYGQGDQPQHF
TRBJ1-2 | 13 | NA | once | TRBV11-2 | TGTGCCAGCAGCTTATATGACAACTATGGCTACACCTTC | CASSLYDNYGYTF
TRBJ2-5 | 10 | NA | NA | TRBV6-5 | TGTGCCAGCAGTGAGGCCGGGATTTCATTC | CASSEAGISF
TRBJ2-3 | 14 | NA | many | TRBV7-6 | TGTGCCAGCAGCCCCGGGCTGGGCACAGATATGCAGTATTTT | CASSPGLGTDMQYF
TRBJ2-1 | 14 | TRBD2 | NA | TRBV2 | TGTGCCAGCAGGAAGATAGCGGGAGATAATGAGCAGTTCTTC | CASRKIAGDNEQFF
TRBJ2-7 | 15 | NA | many | TRBV9 | TGTGCCAGCAGCGTAGGGGAACAGGCCACCTACGAGCAGTACTTC | CASSVGEQATYEQYF
TRBJ2-7 | 13 | TRBD2 | NA | TRBV7-2 | TGTGCCAGCCGTCGGGGGGAGTCCTACGAGCAGTACTTC | CASRRGESYEQYF
TRBJ2-1 | 15 | NA | NA | TRBV5-1 | TGCGCCAGCAGCTTCACCCCCCAAGACTATGATGAGCAGTTCTTC | CASSFTPQDYDEQFF
TRBJ1-6 | 14 | NA | NA | TRBV7-8 | TGTGCCAGCAGCTCATCCCTGTATAATTCACCCCTCCACTTT | CASSSSLYNSPLHF
TRBJ1-4 | 14 | NA | few | TRBV10-3 | TGTGCCATCAGTGAGTCTGGGGGTAATGAAAAACTGTTTTTT | CAISESGGNEKLFF
TRBJ2-5 | 15 | NA | NA | TRBV13 | TGTGCCAGCAGCCGGGACACTAGCGAGCAAGAGACCCAGTACTTC | CASSRDTSEQETQYF
TRBJ2-1 | 20 | TRBD2 | many | TRBV13 | TGTGCCAGCAGCTTAGGCCGACTAGCGGGAGGGTTCCCAGGGGGCAATGAGCAGTTCTTC | CASSLGRLAGGFPGGNEQFF
TRBJ2-7 | 12 | NA | NA | TRBV29-1 | TGCAGCGTTGGAGGCAGGGACTACGAGCAGTACTTC | CSVGGRDYEQYF
TRBJ2-3 | 16 | NA | NA | TRBV4-1 | TGCGCCAGCAGCCAGACTTGGCAGGGCGGCACAGATACGCAGTATTTT | CASSQTWQGGTDTQYF
TRBJ2-7 | 12 | TRBD1 | NA | TRBV6-5 | TGTGCCAGCAGTAGGGACAGCTACGAGCAGTACTTC | CASSRDSYEQYF
TRBJ2-2 | 16 | TRBD2 | many | TRBV6-5 | TGTGCCAGCAGTTACGGACTAGCTTTGAACACCGGGGAGCTGTTTTTT | CASSYGLALNTGELFF
TRBJ2-5 | 14 | NA | many | TRBV7-6 | TGTGCCAGCAGCTTAGCGCTGCCGGGGGAGACCCAGTGCTTC | CASSLALPGETQCF
TRBJ2-7 | 13 | NA | NA | TRBV20-1 | TGCAGTGCTAGAGGGGGTAGCGAGTACGAGCAGTACTTC | CSARGGSEYEQYF
TRBJ1-1 | 16 | NA | NA | TRBV7-2 | TGTGCCAGCAGCCGTATCCGACAGGTCATGAACACTGAAGCTTTCTTT | CASSRIRQVMNTEAFF
TRBJ2-7 | 16 | NA | NA | TRBV12-3/TRBV12-4 | TGTGCTAGTGGTTTAATAGTGGGGGGCGCAGGCCACGAGCAGTACTTC | CASGLIVGGAGHEQYF
TRBJ1-2 | 14 | NA | NA | TRBV10-3 | TGTGCCATCAGTGAGTCGCCAGAGCACTATGGCTACACCTTC | CAISESPEHYGYTF
TRBJ2-2 | 18 | NA | once | TRBV6-5 | TGTGCCAGCAGTTACTCTCGTCCGGCTGGGTGGGGCACCGGGGAGCTGTTTTTT | CASSYSRPAGWGTGELFF
TRBJ2-7 | 15 | TRBD2 | NA | TRBV7-9 | TGTGCCAGCAGCTTAACCCAGCTAGCGGGAACCGAGCAGTACTTC | CASSLTQLAGTEQYF
TRBJ1-4 | 18 | NA | NA | TRBV7-4 | TGTGCCAGCAGCGACACCCGGGACACCCGCTCCTACAATGAAAAACTGTTTTTT | CASSDTRDTRSYNEKLFF